This T cell receptor (beta chain) comes out of a study of T cells in Graves' hyperthyroidism and ophthalmopathy. The study's findings and limits: In the blood, most expanded thyroid clonotypes above 0.001 appeared as well.

Graves' hyperthyroidism showing no ophthalmopathy progression within 18 months was considered stable. Uncontrolled infection, other autoimmune disease, pregnancy or lactation excluded patients. Diagnosing involved the use of clinical symptoms, serum thyroxine and TRAb, thyroid ultrasound and orbital computed tomography. There were TCR beta CDR3 regions amplified from RNA transcripts. When the TCR CDR3 underwent first-round RT-PCR, the HTBI primer set was used. MiXCR, run by TCRdb on the multiplex PCR reads, gives a single entry per CDR3 protein. This repertoire shows just over 550,000 distinct CDR3 sequences, under 60% found once; its top ten account for just over 8%. Details on this clonotype: Its antigen remains unknown.

Specimen: peripheral blood or thyroid tissue (not recorded which). This clonotype was sampled from a woman younger than 30 with Graves' hyperthyroidism.

The CDR3 DNA reads TGCGCCAGCAGCTTGGGCCCCGGCTACAGGGGGCTCGACGAGCAGTACTTC. Residues: CASSLGPGYRGLDEQYF. The chain couples TRBV5-1 to TRBJ2-7; 9 nucleotides match TRBD1. The CDR3 is made up of 17 amino acids. Germline V gives CDR1 SGHRS, CDR2 YFSETQ. V gave up 0 bases and J gave up 5 bases; unmatched junction bases: 12.